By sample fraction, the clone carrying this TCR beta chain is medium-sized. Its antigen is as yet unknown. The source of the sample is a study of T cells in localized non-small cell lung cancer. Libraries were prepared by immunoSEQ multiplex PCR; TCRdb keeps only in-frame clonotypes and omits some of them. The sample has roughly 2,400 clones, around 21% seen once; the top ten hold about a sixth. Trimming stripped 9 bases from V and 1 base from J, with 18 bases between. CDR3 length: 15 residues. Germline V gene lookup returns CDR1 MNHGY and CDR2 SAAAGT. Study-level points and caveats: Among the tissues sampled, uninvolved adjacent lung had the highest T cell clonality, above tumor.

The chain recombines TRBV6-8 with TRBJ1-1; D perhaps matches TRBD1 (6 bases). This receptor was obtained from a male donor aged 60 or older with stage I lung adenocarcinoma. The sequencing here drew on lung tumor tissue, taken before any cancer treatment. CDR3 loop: CASQLRTGTNTEAFF. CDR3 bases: TGTGCCAGTCAGTTACGTACAGGGACGAACACTGAAGCTTTCTTT.